This TCR beta chain was sequenced for a study of cytomegalovirus exposure and HLA in healthy donors. The method was immunoSEQ multiplex PCR; TCRdb's version includes in-frame clones alone and lacks a portion of them. Among under 300,000 clones listed, approximately 84% were seen once. The sample was PBMCs. The TCR was taken from a woman aged 25 to 39 in good health and CMV-seropositive.

In nucleotides, the CDR3 is TGTGCCAGCAGCGTCTATACAGGGTTCTACGAGCAGTACTTC. It is translated as CASSVYTGFYEQYF. The chain couples TRBV5-6 to TRBJ2-7; D might be TRBD1 (6 bases). Germline values: CDR1 SGHDT, CDR2 YYEEEE. This CDR3 is built from 14 residues. V gave up 4 bases and J gave up 3 bases, with 14 bases separating them.